The 16 T cell receptor beta chains reported below all come from one sample, sequenced in a study of OX40 agonist ivuxolimab in advanced cancers. Libraries were prepared through the immunoSEQ multiplex PCR assay. TCRdb took this table from immuneACCESS and kept in-frame rearrangements with V and J called. Such tables lack part of the clones; where checked against another copy, unresolved V genes explain under half of the gap, and the rest is unexplained. Here the sample has about 82,000 clones; approximately 87% occur a single time. The ten largest clonotypes hold approximately 0.9% of the sample. This material consisted of CD4+ or CD8+ T cells sorted from blood, taken in a trial of the OX40 agonist ivuxolimab. These receptors came from an adult with an advanced solid tumor such as melanoma, head and neck, liver or kidney cancer.

J is TRBJ1-1 and V is TRBV7-8; weak D call: TRBD1 (6 bases). V dropped 1 base and J dropped 5 bases, with 8 bases sitting between them. The length of the CDR3 is 13 residues. CDR1 is SGHVS, CDR2 FQNEAQ, per germline. CDR3 sequence reads: CASSLVQGTEAFF. CDR3 coding DNA: TGTGCCAGCAGCTTAGTTCAGGGGACTGAAGCTTTCTTT.

This sequence joins TRBV5-4 and TRBJ2-3, with TRBD1 identical over 7 bases. V lost 0 bases to trimming and J lost 4 bases; unmatched junction nucleotides: 2. Germline V lookup: CDR1 SGHNT, CDR2 YYREEE (reference sequence). The CDR3 runs 14 residues. CDR3 DNA: TGTGCCAGCAGCTTGGGACAGGGCGCAGATACGCAGTATTTT. It translates to CASSLGQGADTQYF.

This clone occurred a few times. V gene TRBV10-3 combines with J gene TRBJ1-3; D call uncertain. CDR3 size: 13 residues. Per the germline V gene, CDR1 is ENHRY and CDR2 is SYGVKD. The ends were cut back, 8 bases at V and 3 bases at J, with 11 bases in the middle. The chain's CDR3 is CAIRTVLGNTIYF. CDR3 bases: TGTGCCATCCGGACGGTTCTTGGAAACACCATATATTTT.

The chain employs TRBV5-5 and TRBJ1-2, with D perhaps matching TRBD1 (5 bases). The length of the CDR3 is 14 residues. CDR1 is SGHKS, CDR2 YYEKEE, per germline (reference sequence). Trimming took 4 bases from V and 1 from J, leaving 11 bases between them. The CDR3, as DNA: TGTGCCAGCAGCGACGGGGGAATTAACTATGGCTACACCTTC. It is translated as CASSDGGINYGYTF.

This sequence joins TRBV25-1 and TRBJ1-1, with 9 nucleotides matching TRBD1. Unmatched junction bases numbered 6, after V lost 5 bases and J lost 5 bases. The V gene's germline CDR1 is MGHDK and CDR2 SYGVNS. The CDR3 is made up of 14 amino acids. This CDR3 is CASSPRQGGTEAFF. The CDR3 coding sequence is TGTGCCAGCAGTCCCCGACAGGGGGGTACTGAAGCTTTCTTT.

The chain employs TRBV5-4 and TRBJ2-7; D uncertain. The CDR3 length is 15 residues. Germline V gene data show CDR1 as SGHNT and CDR2 as YYREEE (reference sequence). Trimming took 0 bases from V and 7 from J, leaving 17 bases between them. CDR3 protein: CASSLGSGSWEEQYF. CDR3 DNA sequence: TGTGCCAGCAGCTTGGGATCCGGATCATGGGAAGAGCAGTACTTC.

The chain's CDR3 is CASRMGGVVGYEQYF. The CDR3 DNA sequence: TGTGCCAGCAGAATGGGGGGGGTGGTGGGCTACGAGCAGTACTTC. This chain links TRBV2 with TRBJ2-7; TRBD2 aligns across 7 bases. The CDR3 sequence is 15 residues long. V gave up 6 bases and J gave up 3 bases; unmatched junction bases: 11. The V gene's germline CDR1 is SNHLY and CDR2 FYNNEI.

V is TRBV9 and J is TRBJ1-6; 8 bases match TRBD1. The CDR3 is 17 residues long. Trimming removed 3 bases from V and 8 bases from J; junction bases left unmatched: 13. Germline loops: CDR1 SGDLS, CDR2 YYNGEE. In nucleotides, the CDR3 is TGTGCCAGCAGCGCAGAAAAATCCGGGACAGGCTATTCACCCCTCCACTTT. Its translation: CASSAEKSGTGYSPLHF.

The chain recombines TRBV5-1 with TRBJ2-1; TRBD2 agrees at 10 bases. V lost 0 bases to trimming and J lost 3 bases; unmatched junction nucleotides: 3. This CDR3 comprises 16 residues. CDR1 and CDR2 from the germline V gene are SGHRS and YFSETQ. Written as DNA, the CDR3 is TGCGCCAGCAGCTTGGAGGCTAGCGGGGGCTACAATGAGCAGTTCTTC. This codes for CASSLEASGGYNEQFF.

The gene calls are TRBV5-5 and TRBJ1-2; no clear D. Trimming took off 4 bases at V and 8 bases at J, with 18 bases between the two ends. CDR3 length equals 14 residues. Germline loops: CDR1 SGHKS, CDR2 YYEKEE (reference sequence). The CDR3 DNA reads TGTGCCAGCAGCCACTCGGACGGCCGGCGGGGCTACACCTTC. Its translation is CASSHSDGRRGYTF.

The chain links TRBV19 to TRBJ2-7; perhaps TRBD1 as D (6 bases). With 6 bases removed from V and 5 bases from J, the gap between germline ends came to 17 bases. Germline loops: CDR1 LNHDA, CDR2 SQIVND (reference sequence). This CDR3 spans 14 amino acids. The CDR3, as DNA: TGTGCCAGTAGACACACAGGGTCTAAGGACGAGCAGTACTTC. Residues: CASRHTGSKDEQYF.

The rearrangement uses TRBV5-1 and TRBJ1-4; TRBD1 matches at 10 bases. CDR1 and CDR2 from the germline V gene are SGHRS and YFSETQ. This CDR3 contains 16 residues. J was trimmed by 3 bases and V by 4 bases; bases with no gene match: 6. The CDR3: CASSLGQGGANEKLFF. The CDR3 DNA follows: TGCGCCAGCAGCCTCGGACAGGGGGGCGCTAATGAAAAACTGTTTTTT.

V gene TRBV18 combines with J gene TRBJ2-5; the D gene could be TRBD1 or TRBD2 (6 bases each). The CDR3 extends over 15 amino acids. From germline, CDR1 is KGHSH and CDR2 LQKENI. V was shortened by 6 bases and J by 2 bases, with 16 bases between the two germline ends. Here the CDR3 reads CASSPGAALQETQYF. The CDR3 nucleotides are TGTGCCAGCTCCCCGGGGGCTGCCCTTCAAGAGACCCAGTACTTC.

This clone occurred a few times. The chain is built from TRBV30 and TRBJ2-7; possibly TRBD1 for D (5 bases). The CDR3 length is 13 residues. Germline V CDR1 and CDR2: GTSNPN, SVGIG (reference sequence). V was pared by 2 bases and J by 3 bases, with 11 bases between. The DNA for the CDR3 is TGTGCCTGGAGTAGGAACAGGAACTACGAGCAGTACTTC. Its translation: CAWSRNRNYEQYF.

The rearrangement uses TRBV7-2 and TRBJ1-4; possible D gene TRBD1, 5 bases. Trimming stripped 2 bases from V and 5 bases from J, with 15 bases between. Germline-derived CDR1 and CDR2 are SGHTA and FQGNSA. CDR3 length equals 16 residues. The CDR3 sequence is CASSLNSLGPNEKLFF. The CDR3 DNA reads TGTGCCAGCAGCTTAAATAGTCTGGGACCAAATGAAAAACTGTTTTTT.

The gene calls are TRBV7-2 and TRBJ1-2; TRBD1 matches 9 bases. The V segment lost 1 base and the J segment 6 bases; nucleotides outside the gene matches: 6. The germline CDR1 and CDR2 sequences are SGHTA and FQGNSA. This CDR3 is built from 15 residues. CDR3 sequence: CASSLGGTGSDGYTF. CDR3 bases: TGTGCCAGCAGCTTAGGAGGGACAGGGAGTGATGGCTACACCTTC.